Each of the 31 T cell receptor beta chains below was sequenced from the same sample in a study of blood T cell repertoires in COVID-19. Data came from immunoSEQ multiplex PCR; TCRdb stores just in-frame clones and leaves some out. The sample shows approximately 200,000 clones, roughly 80% of them seen only once. Sequencing was performed on peripheral blood. All receptors derive from an elderly woman with COVID-19, enrolled during active disease.

The chain carries TRBV6-1 and TRBJ1-5; D gene unclear. Trimming pared 3 bases from V and 4 bases from J, leaving 7 bases between. The CDR3 contains 13 residues. Germline CDR1 and CDR2: MNHNS and SASEGT. The DNA for the CDR3 is TGTGCCAGCAGTGAGGCCATGAATCAGCCCCAGCATTTT. As protein: CASSEAMNQPQHF.

On this clone: The sample has other DNA sequences that encode this CDR3 too. The chain is built from TRBV7-2 and TRBJ2-1; D gene unclear. CDR1 is SGHTA and CDR2 is FQGNSA in the germline V gene. The CDR3 consists of 13 residues. Trimming took off 1 base at V and 4 bases at J, with 5 bases between the two ends. DNA for the CDR3: TGTGCCAGCAGCTTAGGGCAGTACAATGAGCAGTTCTTC. Its protein product is CASSLGQYNEQFF.

The rearrangement uses TRBV9 and TRBJ1-2; 7 nucleotides agree with TRBD1. CDR3 length equals 15 residues. CDR1 is SGDLS and CDR2 is YYNGEE in the germline V gene. After removal of 7 bases from V and 3 bases from J, the junction contained 12 bases not matched to a gene. The CDR3: CASGYTQGIDYGYTF. CDR3 coding DNA: TGTGCCAGCGGCTATACACAGGGGATCGACTATGGCTACACCTTC.

As concerns this clone: Germline and junction disagree at one end, which may indicate a read error. V is TRBV5-5 and J is TRBJ1-1, with D perhaps TRBD1 (5 bases). The CDR3 runs to 13 residues. CDR1 is SGHKS and CDR2 is YYEKEE in the germline V gene (reference sequence). The CDR3 reads CASSLDINTEAFF. The CDR3 bases are TGTGCCAGCAGTTTGGACATTAACACTGAAGCTTTCTTT.

V usage is TRBV14 and J usage is TRBJ2-3, with D unresolved. The germline CDR1 and CDR2 sequences are SGHDN and FVKESK. This CDR3 has 11 amino acids. V was clipped by 5 bases and J by 6 bases, with 6 bases between them. The CDR3 is CASSSGDTQYF. The CDR3 bases are TGTGCCAGCAGCTCCGGGGATACGCAGTATTTT.

This clone occurred a few times. The rearrangement joins TRBV20-1 to TRBJ1-2; TRBD1 agrees at 9 bases. Germline V CDR1 and CDR2: DFQATT, SNEGSKA (reference sequence). This CDR3 is built from 16 residues. V dropped 3 bases and J dropped 2; count of bases not matched to a gene: 10. CDR3 sequence: CSASSTGGASNYGYTF. The CDR3 DNA follows: TGCAGTGCTAGTTCGACAGGGGGTGCCTCGAACTATGGCTACACCTTC.

Comments on this clone: In the same sample, other DNA sequences code for this CDR3. The chain carries TRBV18 and TRBJ2-7; TRBD1 matches at 7 bases. There are 14 residues in the CDR3. The germline gives CDR1 KGHSH, CDR2 LQKENI. J gave up 2 bases and V 4 bases, and 5 bases lay outside the gene matches. CDR3 residues: CASSQTTGPYEQYF. In DNA form, the CDR3 reads TGTGCCAGCTCACAAACGACAGGGCCCTACGAGCAGTACTTC.

The table lists this clone with a count of one. The chain uses TRBV5-6 and TRBJ1-6; D may be TRBD1 (6 bases). V was shortened by 3 bases and J by 7 bases, with 11 bases between the two germline ends. This CDR3 spans 14 amino acids. Germline values: CDR1 SGHDT, CDR2 YYEEEE. The CDR3 region has the DNA TGTGCCAGCAGCTCCCCGGGGGGCAATTCACCCCTCCACTTT. Translating it yields CASSSPGGNSPLHF.

In its sample, this clone was seen a few times. The chain has TRBV30 and TRBJ1-5, with 9 bases aligning to TRBD1. Germline V CDR1 and CDR2: GTSNPN, SVGIG (reference sequence). The length of the CDR3 is 14 residues. The V gene end was trimmed by 1 base and the J gene end by 5 bases; junction bases not matched to a gene: 3. Here the CDR3 DNA reads TGTGCCTGGAGTGCGGGACAGGGATATCAGCCCCAGCATTTT. As protein: CAWSAGQGYQPQHF.

CDR3 amino acids: CASSFIRVLAKNIQYF. DNA for the CDR3: TGTGCCAGCAGTTTCATCAGGGTTCTAGCCAAAAACATTCAGTACTTC. The chain uses TRBV28 and TRBJ2-4; perhaps TRBD1 as D (5 bases). Germline-derived CDR1 and CDR2 are MDHEN and SYDVKM. The length of the CDR3 is 16 residues. Deletions cut 3 bases from V and 0 bases from J, with 12 bases between.

The rearrangement links TRBV7-2 to TRBJ2-1, with TRBD2 as a possible D gene (5 bases). V lost 1 base and J 0 bases, leaving 7 bases between the germline ends. In germline, CDR1 is SGHTA, CDR2 FQGNSA. CDR3 length: 15 residues. CDR3 amino acids: CASSLVAGSYNEQFF. The DNA of the CDR3 is TGTGCCAGCAGCTTAGTGGCGGGCTCCTACAATGAGCAGTTCTTC.

CDR3 region: CASSQQGFSYNEQFF. The CDR3 DNA is TGTGCCAGCAGTCAGCAGGGGTTCTCCTACAATGAGCAGTTCTTC. The rearrangement uses TRBV27 and TRBJ2-1; TRBD1 might be the D (6 bases). The germline V and J ends were trimmed by 5 bases and 0 bases, with 11 bases remaining between them. CDR1 is MNHEY and CDR2 is SMNVEV in the germline V gene (reference sequence). The CDR3 extends over 15 amino acids.

This clone was recorded once. The genes are TRBV3-1 (or the pseudogene TRBV3-2) and TRBJ2-5; D is uncertain. The CDR3 has 11 residues. Trimming took off 5 bases at V and 2 bases at J, with 3 bases between the two ends. Germline V gene lookup returns CDR1 LGHDT and CDR2 YNNKEL (reference sequence). CDR3 region: CASSYQETQYF. Here the CDR3 DNA reads TGTGCCAGCAGCTATCAAGAGACCCAGTACTTC.

The genes are TRBV28 and TRBJ2-7; possible D gene TRBD1, 6 bases. With 8 bases removed from V and 2 bases from J, the gap between germline ends came to 13 bases. Germline-derived CDR1 and CDR2 are MDHEN and SYDVKM. There are 13 residues in the CDR3. CDR3 in DNA: TGTGCCAGCGAAAGACAGGACCCCTACGAGCAGTACTTC. Amino acid sequence: CASERQDPYEQYF.

The J gene is TRBJ2-1, the V gene TRBV15; 9 nucleotides line up with TRBD1. This CDR3 region has 16 residues. V shed 0 bases, J shed 8 bases, and the junction held 8 bases outside the gene matches. The germline CDR1 and CDR2 sequences are LNHNV and YYDKDF (reference sequence). CDR3 sequence: CATSRDRGTGFHEQFF. The CDR3 DNA sequence: TGTGCCACCAGCAGAGACAGAGGGACAGGGTTCCATGAGCAGTTCTTC.

The rearrangement links TRBV4-1 to TRBJ1-4, with D maybe TRBD1 (6 bases). Per germline, CDR1 MGHRA and CDR2 YSYEKL. This CDR3 spans 15 amino acids. The germline V and J ends were trimmed by 1 base and 8 bases, with 14 bases remaining between them. CDR3 in amino acids: CASSQGRQVEEKLFF. DNA of the CDR3: TGCGCCAGCAGCCAAGGACGACAGGTTGAAGAAAAACTGTTTTTT.

This clone came up once. The chain combines TRBV7-3 with TRBJ2-1, with a possible D match to TRBD1 (5 bases). V lost 2 bases and J 10 bases, leaving 12 bases between the germline ends. This CDR3 spans 13 amino acids. The germline V gene has CDR1 SGHTA and CDR2 FQGTGA. Written as DNA, the CDR3 is TGTGCCAGCAGCTTAGGCCCCTCAGGGGAGCAGTTCTTC. It translates to CASSLGPSGEQFF. The complete variable domain, with remaining parts taken from reference TRBV7-3 and TRBJ2-1, reads GAGVSQTPSNKVTEKGKYVELRCDPISGHTALYWYRQSLGQGPEFLIYFQGTGAADDSGLPNDRFFAVRPEGSVSTLKIQRTERGDSAVYLCASSLGPSGEQFFGPGTRLTVL.

The V and J genes are TRBV10-1 and TRBJ1-1; TRBD1 aligns across 8 bases. The CDR3 contains 16 residues. The V segment lost 11 bases and the J segment 5 bases; nucleotides outside the gene matches: 19. CDR1 and CDR2 from the germline V gene are WNHNN and SYGVQD (reference sequence). For the CDR3, the DNA is TGCGCCGGCTTTGTTGGACAGGGCGGAAATACGACTGAAGCTTTCTTT. This encodes CAGFVGQGGNTTEAFF.

The chain is built from TRBV6-2 or TRBV6-3 and TRBJ2-2; tentatively, D is TRBD1 (6 bases). The germline V gene has CDR1 MNHEY and CDR2 SVGEGT. With 6 bases removed from V and 3 bases from J, the gap between germline ends came to 17 bases. The CDR3 consists of 16 residues. The CDR3: CASSPPWDTDTGELFF. The CDR3 DNA is TGTGCCAGCAGCCCCCCTTGGGACACAGACACCGGGGAGCTGTTTTTT.

The chain uses TRBV5-1 and TRBJ1-5, with TRBD1 matching 9 bases. V dropped 4 bases and J dropped 4; count of bases not matched to a gene: 3. The CDR3 is made up of 14 amino acids. Germline V lookup: CDR1 SGHRS, CDR2 YFSETQ. The CDR3 sequence is CASSVTGGNQPQHF. Written as DNA, the CDR3 is TGCGCCAGCAGCGTGACAGGGGGAAATCAGCCCCAGCATTTT.

The chain is built from TRBV6-5 and TRBJ1-5; possibly TRBD1 for D (5 bases). The V end was cut by 0 bases, the J end by 6 bases, with 15 bases between. The germline CDR1 and CDR2 sequences are MNHEY and SVGAGI. CDR3 size: 16 residues. This chain's CDR3 is CASSYSTDPPGQPQHF. The DNA of the CDR3 is TGTGCCAGCAGTTACTCGACAGACCCGCCGGGTCAGCCCCAGCATTTT.

This clone was detected many times. The chain employs TRBV7-9 and TRBJ1-2; 8 bases match TRBD1. The CDR3 is 11 residues long. Looked up from germline, CDR1 is SEHNR and CDR2 is FQNEAQ (reference sequence). V was clipped by 10 bases and J by 8 bases; unmatched bases: 6. This CDR3 reads CATRGDRGYTF. The CDR3, as DNA: TGTGCCACCCGGGGGGACAGGGGCTACACCTTC. The whole variable domain, remainder taken from reference TRBV7-9 and TRBJ1-2, is DTGVSQNPRHKITKRGQNVTFRCDPISEHNRLYWYRQTLGQGPEFLTYFQNEAQLEKSRLLSDRFSAERPKGSFSTLEIQRTEQGDSAMYLCATRGDRGYTFGSGTRLTVV.

The chain is built from TRBV5-6 and TRBJ1-5; no clear D gene. This CDR3 comprises 14 residues. The germline gives CDR1 SGHDT, CDR2 YYEEEE. Trimming took off 0 bases at V and 4 bases at J, with 8 bases between the two ends. The CDR3 nucleotides are TGTGCCAGCAGCTTGGGGCTAGTAAATCAGCCCCAGCATTTT. It yields the protein CASSLGLVNQPQHF.

The chain combines TRBV2 with TRBJ2-2, with D maybe TRBD1 (5 bases). The CDR3 covers 12 residues. Germline values: CDR1 SNHLY, CDR2 FYNNEI. V shed 9 bases and J shed 3 bases, with 8 bases lying between them. CDR3 sequence: CARTAYTGELFF. As DNA, the CDR3 is TGTGCCAGGACAGCTTACACCGGGGAGCTGTTTTTT.

The chain is built from TRBV6-6 and TRBJ1-5; no definite D call. The CDR3 contains 16 residues. Per the germline V gene, CDR1 is MNHNY and CDR2 is SVGAGI (reference sequence). The germline V and J ends were trimmed by 10 bases and 0 bases, with 19 bases remaining between them. DNA for the CDR3: TGTGCCACATCTGGGCAGGCCTTCGATAGCAATCAGCCCCAGCATTTT. Amino acid sequence: CATSGQAFDSNQPQHF.

Worth noting for this clone: Its ends do not fully match the called genes, so a read error is possible. This rearrangement joins TRBV7-2 to TRBJ2-1, with D uncertain. Germline V gene data show CDR1 as SGHTA and CDR2 as FQGNSA. The CDR3 length is 12 residues. CDR3: CASSSSFNEQFF. The CDR3 DNA is TGTGCCAGCAGCTCCTCCTTCAATGAGCAGTTCTTC.

The chain couples TRBV6-1 to TRBJ1-5; D gene uncertain. The CDR3 has 15 amino acids. Germline lookup yields CDR1 MNHNS and CDR2 SASEGT. V was clipped by 5 bases and J by 6 bases, with 17 bases between them. In nucleotides, the CDR3 is TGTGCCAGCAGTACCGACAATTCCTTAACTCAGCCCCAGCATTTT. Protein sequence: CASSTDNSLTQPQHF.

This CDR3 reads CASSQDQQPQHF. In DNA form, the CDR3 reads TGTGCCAGCAGCCAAGATCAGCAGCCCCAGCATTTT. The V gene is TRBV3-1 (or the pseudogene TRBV3-2), the J gene TRBJ1-5, with unresolved D. Trimming left V 0 bases short and J 7 bases short, with 4 bases between. The CDR3 has 12 amino acids. Germline loops: CDR1 LGHDT, CDR2 YNNKEL (reference sequence).

A word on this clone: The same CDR3 arises from other DNA sequences in this sample as well. The rearrangement uses TRBV11-2 and TRBJ1-1; TRBD1 matches at 7 bases. J lost 1 base, V lost 1 base, and 0 bases had no gene match. This CDR3 contains 14 residues. Per the germline V gene, CDR1 is SGHAT and CDR2 is FQNNGV. The CDR3 nucleotides are TGTGCCAGCAGCTTAGGGACAGGGAACACTGAAGCTTTCTTT. Protein: CASSLGTGNTEAFF. The full variable domain, in which reference TRBV11-2 and TRBJ1-1 provide the parts outside the CDR3, is EAGVAQSPRYKIIEKRQSVAFWCNPISGHATLYWYQQILGQGPKLLIQFQNNGVVDDSQLPKDRFSAERLKGVDSTLKIQPAKLEDSAVYLCASSLGTGNTEAFFGQGTRLTVV.

This rearrangement joins TRBV4-2 to TRBJ2-5; D uncertain. The CDR3 totals 13 residues. CDR1 is LGHNA and CDR2 is YNFKEQ in the germline V gene. Trimming left V 4 bases short and J 2 bases short, with 8 bases between. CDR3 nucleotides: TGTGCCAGCAGCCCTCAGGTTCAAGAGACCCAGTACTTC. This sequence encodes CASSPQVQETQYF.

The chain couples TRBV21-1 to TRBJ1-3; TRBD1, the table's D call, lacks a check against the DNA. TRBV21-1 is deemed a pseudogene. The CDR3 spans 17 residues. This CDR3 is CASSSSRQESSGNTIYF. The CDR3 bases are TGTGCCAGCAGCTCTTCGAGACAGGAATCCTCTGGAAACACCATATATTTT.